Below, 7 T cell receptor beta chains from the same sample are listed, as sequenced in a study of post-analysis software for immune sequencing data. Notes on the study in general: TRBV segments more frequent in patients than in controls numbered a few and included TRBV5-6, TRBV5-1 and TRBV20-1.

Presence of unique molecular identifiers characterized the TCR beta cDNA libraries. One entry per CDR3 protein, called by TCRdb with MiXCR from the PCR reads. The sample lists roughly 700,000 distinct CDR3 sequences; about 27% were seen once. These receptors have no known antigen. The sequenced sample was blood. These receptors were taken from a girl between 10 and 17 years old with multiple sclerosis.

The chain employs TRBV5-1 and TRBJ1-1, with D unclear. Germline V gives CDR1 SGHRS, CDR2 YFSETQ. Trimming stripped 4 bases from V and 4 bases from J, with 11 bases between. This CDR3 has 13 residues. The CDR3 reads CASSHGVSTEAFF. CDR3 sequence (DNA): TGCGCCAGCAGCCATGGAGTTTCCACTGAAGCTTTCTTT. Using reference TRBV5-1 and TRBJ1-1 for the parts outside the CDR3, the full variable domain is KAGVTQTPRYLIKTRGQQVTLSCSPISGHRSVSWYQQTPGQGLQFLFEYFSETQRNKGNFPGRFSGRQFSNSRSEMNVSTLELGDSALYLCASSHGVSTEAFFGQGTRLTVV.

This clonotype was picked up many times. The chain employs TRBV6-2 or TRBV6-3 and TRBJ2-7, with D possibly matching TRBD2 (5 bases). CDR1 MNHEY and CDR2 SVGEGT come from the germline V gene. The CDR3 contains 12 residues. V lost 2 bases, J lost 3 bases, and 5 bases lay in between. CDR3 in DNA: TGTGCCAGCAGTTACGCGGGCTACGAGCAGTACTTC. Translating gives CASSYAGYEQYF.

Concerning this clonotype: Sequence at one end of the junction differs from germline and may be a read error. The chain joins TRBV20-1 to TRBJ1-5, with 8 positions matching TRBD1. Germline V gene sequence: CDR1 DFQATT, CDR2 SNEGSKA (reference sequence). The CDR3 totals 13 residues. In DNA form, the CDR3 reads TGCAGTGCCGGAGGGACAGGATATCAGCCCCAGCGTTTT. It specifies CSAGGTGYQPQRF.

This clonotype has more than one count but fewer than ten. J is TRBJ1-2 and V is TRBV2; TRBD1 aligns across 7 bases. Losses at the gene ends were 5 bases for V and 4 bases for J; bases not matched to a gene: 7. Germline V gene lookup returns CDR1 SNHLY and CDR2 FYNNEI. The CDR3 totals 14 residues. The chain's CDR3 is CASSLTGQSYGYTF. CDR3 sequence (DNA): TGTGCCAGCAGTTTGACGGGACAGAGCTATGGCTACACCTTC.

This clonotype turned up a few times. J is TRBJ1-5 and V is TRBV20-1; D gene uncertain. V was shortened by 5 bases and J by 3 bases, with 8 bases between the two germline ends. The CDR3 consists of 12 residues. Germline V gene lookup returns CDR1 DFQATT and CDR2 SNEGSKA (reference sequence). The CDR3 DNA sequence: TGCAGTGCTCATGGGCACAATCAGCCCCAGCATTTT. It encodes CSAHGHNQPQHF.

The chain links TRBV20-1 to TRBJ2-1; maybe TRBD1 (5 bases). The CDR3 has 15 residues. Germline values: CDR1 DFQATT, CDR2 SNEGSKA (reference sequence). Trimming pared 6 bases from V and 2 bases from J, leaving 17 bases between. CDR3 sequence (DNA): TGCAGTGCACCTAAAGCAGGGTTAACCTACAATGAGCAGTTCTTC. It encodes CSAPKAGLTYNEQFF.

This chain links TRBV27 with TRBJ2-5; D perhaps matches TRBD1 (6 bases). The germline V and J ends were trimmed by 5 bases and 11 bases, with 18 bases remaining between them. The CDR3 contains 13 residues. Germline CDR1 and CDR2: MNHEY and SMNVEV (reference sequence). The CDR3 region is CASSLGHLYGQYF. The CDR3 nucleotides read TGTGCCAGCAGTCTGGGACATCTTTACGGGCAGTACTTC.